This TCR beta chain was recorded in a study of blood T cell repertoires in COVID-19. This clone was recorded once. In the original analysis: Reference gene primer amplification gave estimated nucleated cell counts. Libraries were prepared by immunoSEQ multiplex PCR; TCRdb keeps only in-frame clonotypes and omits some of them. That table furnishes V, J and clone size, whereas the DNA furnished D and trimming. The sample has 200,000 to 250,000 clones, around 88% seen once; the top ten hold 2% to 2.5%. Donors were grouped by their self-reported clinical history. Recovery meant two consecutive negative NP/OP PCR tests, professional clearance, or resolved symptoms. CDR1 LNHDA and CDR2 SQIVND come from the germline V gene (reference sequence). V lost 6 bases and J 1 base, leaving 19 bases between the germline ends. This CDR3 is 17 amino acids long.

Sequenced sample: PBMCs or T cells enriched from blood (not recorded which). This TCR derives from a woman in her 50s who had recovered from COVID-19. The genes are TRBV19 and TRBJ1-5, with TRBD1 as a possible D gene (5 bases). The CDR3 spells CASRPRRGDGSNQPQHF. CDR3 coding DNA: TGTGCCAGTAGGCCGAGACGGGGGGATGGGAGCAATCAGCCCCAGCATTTT.